This T cell receptor beta chain emerged from a study of T cells after posttransplantation cyclophosphamide. This clone was recorded at least ten times. TCRdb keeps only in-frame clones here, not all; method: immunoSEQ multiplex PCR. The sample was found to contain 25,000 to 30,000 clones, and every one recurs. In germline, CDR1 is SGHRS, CDR2 YFSETQ. V lost 3 bases to trimming and J lost 7 bases; unmatched junction nucleotides: 3. The CDR3 consists of 15 residues. The TCR sequence derives from a man between 45 and 60 years old in good health, CMV-negative, and a related stem cell transplant donor. The sample was PBMCs. The chain employs TRBV5-1 and TRBJ1-6; 11 bases line up with TRBD1. In nucleotides, the CDR3 is TGCGCCAGCAGCTCCGGACAGGGGGCAAATTCACCCCTCCACTTT. This codes for CASSSGQGANSPLHF.